Below, 22 T cell receptor beta chains from the same sample are listed, as sequenced in a study of spatial heterogeneity in lung cancer. Time point meaning: sample taken at primary tumor resection. No cognate antigen is known for these TCRs. Overall study findings and caveats: Expanded intratumoral alpha and beta TCR counts tracked tumor mutation counts.

TCRdb called the 5' RACE reads again in MiXCR, with one record for every CDR3 protein. Of some 9,000 distinct CDR3 sequences in the sample, over 11% were seen once. The specimen comprised lung tumor tissue, sampled at surgery. The receptors stem from a male donor with early-stage non-small cell lung cancer.

This clonotype was detected ten times or more. Because this beta chain is a stray read in a library intended to capture alpha chains, its abundance should not be given much weight. V usage is TRBV7-9 and J usage is TRBJ1-1; D may be TRBD1 (6 bases). The germline CDR1 and CDR2 sequences are SEHNR and FQNEAQ (reference sequence). The CDR3 consists of 16 residues. The V end was cut by 5 bases, the J end by 2 bases, with 18 bases between. In nucleotides, the CDR3 is TGTGCCAGCAGCGCACAGGCTACAGGGCTTAACACTGAAGCTTTCTTT. This encodes CASSAQATGLNTEAFF.

Turning to this clonotype: This beta chain slipped into a library made for alpha chains as a stray read, so its size is not meaningful. This rearrangement joins TRBV24-1 to TRBJ1-2; D remains unclear. The germline CDR1 and CDR2 sequences are KGHDR and SFDVKD. V was shortened by 2 bases and J by 4 bases, with 4 bases between the two germline ends. The CDR3 is made up of 12 amino acids. CDR3: CATSDSVYGYTF. CDR3 DNA sequence: TGTGCCACCAGTGATTCCGTCTATGGCTACACCTTC.

This clonotype was picked up many times. This beta chain is an unintended read in a library built for alpha chains; its size means little. The rearrangement uses TRBV4-1 and TRBJ1-5, with D possibly being TRBD1 (5 bases). V was cut by 1 base and J by 9 bases, with 10 bases left in between. The germline V gene encodes CDR1 MGHRA and CDR2 YSYEKL. This CDR3 region has 13 residues. CDR3 nucleotide sequence: TGCGCCAGCAGCCAAGTCGAGGGGCGGCCCCAGCATTTT. As protein: CASSQVEGRPQHF.

This clonotype was detected many times. The library was built for alpha chains, so this beta chain is an off-target read and its size means little. The chain recombines TRBV7-9 with TRBJ2-7; 9 bases map to TRBD1. This CDR3 comprises 19 residues. The germline V gene encodes CDR1 SEHNR and CDR2 FQNEAQ (reference sequence). Trimming cost V 4 bases and J 0 bases; bases outside gene matches: 16. CDR3 loop: CASSSTGGLSHYLSYEQYF. In DNA form, the CDR3 reads TGTGCCAGCAGCTCGACAGGGGGTTTATCCCACTACCTCTCCTACGAGCAGTACTTC.

This clonotype occurred many times. The library was built for alpha chains, so this beta chain is an off-target read and its size means little. The V call is TRBV2, the J call TRBJ1-6; D is unclear. Per the germline V gene, CDR1 is SNHLY and CDR2 is FYNNEI. Trimming cost V 5 bases and J 8 bases, with 10 bases left between them. CDR3 length equals 13 residues. CDR3 DNA sequence: TGTGCCAGCAGTCCAGAGTCGGATTCACCCCTCCACTTT. This gives the protein CASSPESDSPLHF.

At least ten counts were recorded for this clonotype. This beta chain is off target for a library built for alpha chains, so its abundance means little. This chain joins TRBV12-3 or TRBV12-4 and TRBJ2-3, with TRBD2 identical over 10 bases. The length of the CDR3 is 17 residues. Trimming cost V 5 bases and J 6 bases; bases outside gene matches: 14. CDR3 sequence reads: CASSLPPGLAATDTQYF. The CDR3 DNA follows: TGTGCCAGCAGTCTCCCCCCCGGACTAGCGGCGACGGATACGCAGTATTTT.

This clonotype has a count of ten or more. This beta chain turned up in a library designed for alpha chains; as an off-target read, its abundance says little. This chain uses TRBV7-9 with TRBJ1-1, with D hard to call. The germline CDR1 and CDR2 sequences are SEHNR and FQNEAQ (reference sequence). This CDR3 comprises 14 residues. V was cut by 2 bases and J by 1 base, with 8 bases left in between. CDR3 amino acids: CASSLRQANTEAFF. The CDR3 DNA reads as TGTGCCAGCAGCTTACGGCAGGCGAACACTGAAGCTTTCTTT.

In this sample, this clonotype turned up many times. This beta chain represents an off-target read in a library built for alpha chains; its size is of limited meaning. This chain links TRBV30 with TRBJ2-7, with 10 positions matching TRBD2. In germline, CDR1 is GTSNPN, CDR2 SVGIG (reference sequence). This CDR3 spans 15 amino acids. Germline trimming cut 4 bases from V and 3 bases from J; bases unmatched to any gene: 9. DNA of the CDR3: TGTGCCTGGACCCCTGGGGTAGCGGGAGGCTACGAGCAGTACTTC. This encodes CAWTPGVAGGYEQYF.

This clonotype was counted many times. This beta chain turned up in a library designed for alpha chains; as an off-target read, its abundance says little. The chain's CDR3 is CASSSTSGSVADTQYF. In DNA form, the CDR3 reads TGCGCCAGCAGCTCCACTAGCGGGAGTGTCGCAGATACGCAGTATTTT. The rearrangement uses TRBV5-1 and TRBJ2-3, with TRBD2 matching 11 bases. The germline V gene encodes CDR1 SGHRS and CDR2 YFSETQ. The V and J ends lost 3 bases and 4 bases, in that order; junction bases with no gene match: 7. This CDR3 spans 16 amino acids.

Note on this clonotype: This beta chain is off target for a library built for alpha chains, so its abundance means little. V gene TRBV18 combines with J gene TRBJ2-1, with D possibly TRBD2 on 6 matching bases. This CDR3 comprises 15 residues. Trimming pared 5 bases from V and 5 bases from J, leaving 16 bases between. Germline loops: CDR1 KGHSH, CDR2 LQKENI. The CDR3 DNA sequence: TGTGCCAGCTCAACTGGGCAGGGACTTAACAATGAGCAGTTCTTC. Translated, it gives CASSTGQGLNNEQFF.

This clonotype was counted many times. This beta chain is a stray sequence in a library constructed for alpha chains; its clone size is not meaningful. This chain uses TRBV11-2 with TRBJ2-2; D gene unclear. The CDR3 extends over 14 amino acids. Germline V gene data show CDR1 as SGHAT and CDR2 as FQNNGV. Trimming cost V 2 bases and J 4 bases, with 8 bases left between them. Written as DNA, the CDR3 is TGTGCCAGCAGCTTAACCGGCGGCACCGGGGAGCTGTTTTTT. As protein: CASSLTGGTGELFF. The complete variable domain, with remaining parts taken from reference TRBV11-2 and TRBJ2-2, reads EAGVAQSPRYKIIEKRQSVAFWCNPISGHATLYWYQQILGQGPKLLIQFQNNGVVDDSQLPKDRFSAERLKGVDSTLKIQPAKLEDSAVYLCASSLTGGTGELFFGEGSRLTVL.

This clonotype was detected ten times or more. A library made for alpha chains picked up this beta chain off target, so its size means little. The rearrangement joins TRBV5-1 to TRBJ1-2, with D possibly matching TRBD1 (6 bases). From germline, CDR1 is SGHRS and CDR2 YFSETQ. V was cut by 4 bases and J by 2 bases, with 15 bases left in between. This CDR3 is built from 15 residues. Written as DNA, the CDR3 is TGCGCCAGCAGCCCTAATCCGGGACACAACTATGGCTACACCTTC. Encoded protein: CASSPNPGHNYGYTF.

This clonotype appeared many times. As an off-target read in a library built for alpha chains, this beta chain has a frequency of little significance. V and J are TRBV30 and TRBJ1-5; D unresolved. This CDR3 is 14 amino acids long. The ends were cut back, 2 bases at V and 3 bases at J, with 11 bases in the middle. Germline V gene data show CDR1 as GTSNPN and CDR2 as SVGIG (reference sequence). In DNA form, the CDR3 reads TGTGCCTGGAGTCTGAGTCAGCTCAATCAGCCCCAGCATTTT. Its translation: CAWSLSQLNQPQHF. The full variable domain, in which reference TRBV30 and TRBJ1-5 provide the parts outside the CDR3, is SQTIHQWPATLVQPVGSPLSLECTVEGTSNPNLYWYRQAAGRGLQLLFYSVGIGQISSEVPQNLSASRPQDRQFILSSKKLLLSDSGFYLCAWSLSQLNQPQHFGDGTRLSIL.

This clonotype was counted at least ten times. This beta chain lies outside the target of a library built for alpha chains; its clone size means little. The V and J genes are TRBV20-1 and TRBJ1-2; 9 bases map to TRBD1. Germline V gene data show CDR1 as DFQATT and CDR2 as SNEGSKA (reference sequence). The CDR3 loop spans 14 amino acids. Trimming cost V 5 bases and J 5 bases; bases outside gene matches: 9. CDR3 DNA: TGCAGTGCTGTGAGACAGGGGGTGCCATATGGCTACACCTTC. It specifies CSAVRQGVPYGYTF.

This clonotype was observed at least ten times. This beta chain appears as a stray read in a library generated for alpha chains; its size is not informative. The chain recombines TRBV28 with TRBJ2-7; TRBD2 aligns across 9 bases. The J segment lost 9 bases and the V segment lost 10 bases, leaving 13 bases of the junction unmatched. Germline V gene lookup returns CDR1 MDHEN and CDR2 SYDVKM. CDR3 length equals 13 residues. CDR3 nucleotides: TGTGCCACCCATGGACTAGCGAACAACGGGCAGTACTTC. Encoded protein: CATHGLANNGQYF.

This clonotype was recorded many times. With the library built for alpha chains, this beta chain is off target and its frequency is not meaningful. This chain uses TRBV29-1 with TRBJ1-2; possibly TRBD1 for D (6 bases). CDR3 length equals 13 residues. Trimming pared 1 base from V and 7 bases from J, leaving 13 bases between. Germline lookup yields CDR1 SQVTM and CDR2 ANQGSEA. CDR3 amino acids: CSVEGGGGRGYTF. CDR3 DNA sequence: TGCAGCGTTGAAGGTGGAGGGGGTCGTGGCTACACCTTC.

By frequency in the sample, this clonotype is medium-sized. For a library built for alpha chains, this beta chain is a stray read; little rests on its size. The rearrangement links TRBV9 to TRBJ1-6, with D uncertain. Trimming took 0 bases from V and 10 from J, leaving 11 bases between them. Per germline, CDR1 SGDLS and CDR2 YYNGEE. The length of the CDR3 is 14 residues. CDR3 region: CASSVEGSESPLHF. The CDR3 DNA reads TGTGCCAGCAGCGTAGAAGGCAGCGAGTCACCCCTCCACTTT.

This clonotype was counted many times. Within a library made for alpha chains, this beta chain is off target, and its count is uninformative. J is TRBJ1-5 and V is TRBV7-2; TRBD1 is a possible D gene (5 bases). The length of the CDR3 is 13 residues. V was shortened by 6 bases and J by 9 bases, with 15 bases between the two germline ends. Germline-derived CDR1 and CDR2 are SGHTA and FQGNSA. This chain's CDR3 is CASSPMGDPPQHF. In DNA, the CDR3 is TGTGCCAGCAGTCCAATGGGGGACCCGCCCCAGCATTTT.

This clonotype is medium-sized within its sample. This beta chain is an unintended read in a library built for alpha chains; its size means little. J is TRBJ2-5 and V is TRBV6-5; weak D call: TRBD2 (5 bases). V gave up 6 bases and J gave up 2 bases, with 10 bases separating them. The CDR3 runs to 13 residues. The germline CDR1 and CDR2 sequences are MNHEY and SVGAGI. CDR3 nucleotides: TGTGCCAGCAGCTTAGCGAGACAAGAGACCCAGTACTTC. This gives the protein CASSLARQETQYF.

This clonotype was picked up many times. This beta chain appears as a stray read in a library generated for alpha chains; its size is not informative. The chain combines TRBV20-1 with TRBJ2-1; 7 nucleotides agree with TRBD1. The germline V gene has CDR1 DFQATT and CDR2 SNEGSKA (reference sequence). The CDR3 extends over 16 amino acids. Germline trimming cut 0 bases from V and 0 bases from J; bases unmatched to any gene: 5. CDR3 bases: TGCAGTGCTAGAGACTCCGGGACAGACTCCTACAATGAGCAGTTCTTC. Its translation is CSARDSGTDSYNEQFF.

By share of the sample, this clonotype is medium-sized. This beta chain is off target for a library built for alpha chains, so its abundance means little. V is TRBV7-9 and J is TRBJ1-1, with 8 bases that match TRBD1. Germline V lookup: CDR1 SEHNR, CDR2 FQNEAQ (reference sequence). V trimming: 7 bases; J trimming: 0 bases; junction bases outside the gene matches: 4. This CDR3 spans 14 amino acids. The CDR3: CASIPQGVNTEAFF. CDR3 in DNA: TGTGCCAGCATCCCACAGGGGGTGAACACTGAAGCTTTCTTT. Looking up the rest from reference TRBV7-9 and TRBJ1-1 gives the full variable domain: DTGVSQNPRHKITKRGQNVTFRCDPISEHNRLYWYRQTLGQGPEFLTYFQNEAQLEKSRLLSDRFSAERPKGSFSTLEIQRTEQGDSAMYLCASIPQGVNTEAFFGQGTRLTVV.

This clonotype has just a few counts. Little can be read into the size of this beta chain, an off-target read in a library designed for alpha chains. The chain carries TRBV14 and TRBJ2-2; 8 bases are shared with TRBD1. The CDR3 is 16 amino acids. CDR1 and CDR2 from the germline V gene are SGHDN and FVKESK. V shed 1 base, J shed 6 bases, and the junction held 7 bases outside the gene matches. In nucleotides, the CDR3 is TGTGCCAGCAGCCAAGTTCTCAGGGGGCGCGCCGGGGAGCTGTTTTTT. It yields the protein CASSQVLRGRAGELFF. Based on the CDR3 plus reference TRBV14 and TRBJ2-2, the full variable domain is EAGVTQFPSHSVIEKGQTVTLRCDPISGHDNLYWYRRVMGKEIKFLLHFVKESKQDESGMPNNRFLAERTGGTYSTLKVQPAELEDSGVYFCASSQVLRGRAGELFFGEGSRLTVL.